A selection of T cell receptor beta chains follows, all from one sample in a study of metastatic and nonmetastatic thyroid tumors. TCRdb re-called the PCR reads via MiXCR. The top ten clones hold 9% to 9.5% of a sample with 30,000 to 40,000 clones, about 14% of them seen once. The sample comprised blood. These receptors all stem from a female donor with papillary thyroid cancer or a benign thyroid nodule (not recorded which). Some clones in this sample may be carry-over from other donors' samples. CDR3s include the opening cysteine and the closing phenylalanine or tryptophan. The D gene is left open where the match is weak. Size values are once, few and many counts, or a class for expanded clones, and some rows have none.

>TRBJ2-7|many|-|TRBV29-1
TGCAGCGTTTACCGGGACACCTCAGCCTACGAGCAGTACTTC
CSVYRDTSAYEQYF
>TRBJ1-2|many|-|TRBV19
TGTGCCAGTAGTATGGGGCTTGGCAGCTATGGCTACACCTTC
CASSMGLGSYGYTF
>TRBJ2-1|many|TRBD2|TRBV12-3/TRBV12-4
TGTGCCAGCAGTTTAGCGGGAGGGCCAAATGAGCAGTTCTTC
CASSLAGGPNEQFF
>TRBJ2-7|many|-|TRBV18
TGTGCCAGCTCGCTGGTAGGGTACGAGCAGTACTTC
CASSLVGYEQYF
>TRBJ2-7|-|TRBD1|TRBV27
TGTGCCAGCAGTTTACAGACAGGGTTGGGTCCTTCCCGTTCCTACGAGCAGTACTTC
CASSLQTGLGPSRSYEQYF
>TRBJ2-1|-|-|TRBV10-3
TGTACCATCGCCGGGGGTACCAATGAGCAGTTCTTC
CTIAGGTNEQFF
>TRBJ2-5|many|TRBD1|TRBV30
TGTGCCTGGAGTACGACAGGGGGAGGGAGGGAGACCCAGTACTTC
CAWSTTGGGRETQYF
>TRBJ2-7|few|-|TRBV27
TGTGCCAGCAGTCCCTATCGTCTGGGGAGCTCCTACGAGCAGTACTTT
CASSPYRLGSSYEQYF
>TRBJ2-3|many|TRBD2|TRBV20-1
TGCAGTGCTAGAGGGGGACAACTAGCGGTCCTCACAGATACGCAGTATTTT
CSARGGQLAVLTDTQYF
>TRBJ1-2|many|-|TRBV7-4
TGTGCCAGCAGCGAAGGACAGCTTAACTATGGCTACACCTTC
CASSEGQLNYGYTF
>TRBJ2-3|many|-|TRBV5-1
TGCGCCAGCAGCTTCCTATCCCCGGGGCAGACGGCAGATACGCAGTATTTT
CASSFLSPGQTADTQYF
>TRBJ1-3|many|-|TRBV5-1
TGCGCCAGCAGCTTGCCCGACTCTGGAAACACCATATATTTT
CASSLPDSGNTIYF
>TRBJ2-2|many|-|TRBV29-1
TGCAGCGTTAGGTACAGGGCGAACACCGGGGAGCTGTTTTTT
CSVRYRANTGELFF
>TRBJ2-1|many|-|TRBV4-1
TGCGCCAGCAGCCAAGTAGGCGGAGTTGGGGAGCAGTTCTTC
CASSQVGGVGEQFF
>TRBJ2-7|many|-|TRBV5-1
TGCGCCAGCAGCTTGGGATCGGGCACCTACGAGCAGTACTTC
CASSLGSGTYEQYF
>TRBJ1-1|-|TRBD1|TRBV6-2/TRBV6-3
TGTGCCAGCAGTTACTGGGACAGGGAGACTGAAGCTTTCTTT
CASSYWDRETEAFF
>TRBJ2-2|-|TRBD2|TRBV5-1
TGCGCCAGCCGGGGGGCCGGGGAGCTGTTTTTT
CASRGAGELFF
>TRBJ2-1|many|TRBD2|TRBV6-5
TGTGCCAGCAGTTACTCCGGGACTAGTAATGAGCAGTTCTTC
CASSYSGTSNEQFF
>TRBJ1-2|few|-|TRBV10-3
TGTGCCATCAGTGAGACAGGGAATGGCTACACCTTC
CAISETGNGYTF
>TRBJ2-7|many|TRBD1|TRBV6-1
TGTGCCAGCAGTTCCAACAGGGGAGACGAGCAGTACTTC
CASSSNRGDEQYF
>TRBJ1-1|many|-|TRBV7-9
TGTGCCAGCACCCCTGAGATGGGGCTTCCATTAACTTTTTTT
CASTPEMGLPLTFF
>TRBJ2-1|many|-|TRBV12-5
TGTGCTAGTGGGCGGGACCGGTCGGGGTTGATCTTC
CASGRDRSGLIF
>TRBJ2-7|-|-|TRBV2
TGTGCCAGCAGTGAATACAGGGGCGGGAGTTACGAGCAGTACTTC
CASSEYRGGSYEQYF
>TRBJ2-4|many|-|TRBV28
TGTGCCAGCAGCACTACGGGACTCCCTGAAGGGATTCAGTACTTC
CASSTTGLPEGIQYF
>TRBJ2-2|-|-|TRBV18
TGTGCCAGCTCACCCGCTCAGAGGGAGCTGTTTTTT
CASSPAQRELFF
>TRBJ2-7|many|-|TRBV29-1
TGCAGCGTAGGGGGGGTTAATCGGGGCGAGCAGTACTTC
CSVGGVNRGEQYF
>TRBJ2-1|many|-|TRBV9
TGTGCCAGCAGCGTAGCCGGGGTCAATGAGCAGTTCTTC
CASSVAGVNEQFF
>TRBJ2-5|many|TRBD2|TRBV27
TGTGCCAGCAGTCCTCTGACTAGCGGAGTAGGAGAGACCCAGTACTTC
CASSPLTSGVGETQYF
>TRBJ2-2|-|-|TRBV6-2/TRBV6-3
TGTGCCAGCAGTTACGTAACTAACACCGGGGAGTTGTTTTTT
CASSYVTNTGELFF
>TRBJ1-5|many|-|TRBV29-1
TGCAGCGAAATTTGGACCACCAGTCAGCCCCAGCATTTT
CSEIWTTSQPQHF
>TRBJ2-2|many|TRBD2|TRBV7-9
TGTGCCAGCACCCCAGCGGGAGTGGCCCCCGGGGAGCTGTTTTTT
CASTPAGVAPGELFF
>TRBJ2-2|many|-|TRBV11-2
TGTGCCAGCAGCCCAAGGACGTACGGGGAGCTGTTTTTT
CASSPRTYGELFF
>TRBJ1-4|many|-|TRBV6-1
TGTGCCAGCAGTGAAGGGGCAGTGGGGAATGAAAAACTGTTTTTT
CASSEGAVGNEKLFF
>TRBJ2-7|few|-|TRBV12-3/TRBV12-4
TGTGCCAGCAGGCCGTACATCTCCTACGATCAGTACTTC
CASRPYISYDQYF
>TRBJ2-3|many|-|TRBV7-8
TGTGCCAGCAGCTTAGCGGAGGGGTGGGGTACGCAGTATTTT
CASSLAEGWGTQYF
>TRBJ2-2|many|-|TRBV7-3
TGTGCCAGCAGCTCCAGTGGAACCGGGGAGCTGTTTTTT
CASSSSGTGELFF
>TRBJ1-2|-|-|TRBV6-2/TRBV6-3
TGTGCCAGCAGTTACGGGACTAGCGGCTCTGGGGCCACCTTCTATGGCTACACCTTC
CASSYGTSGSGATFYGYTF
>TRBJ1-1|-|TRBD1|TRBV6-5
TGTGCCAGCATTTACCCAGGGGGACCGAACACTGAAGCTCTCTTT
CASIYPGGPNTEALF
>TRBJ2-3|many|-|TRBV19
TGTGCCAGTAGTATTGGCCCACGTAGGGAGAGGTCAGATACGCAGTATTTT
CASSIGPRRERSDTQYF
>TRBJ2-3|many|TRBD2|TRBV6-4
TGTGCCAGCAGCCCGACTAGCGGGGGCGGGGATACGCAGTATTTT
CASSPTSGGGDTQYF
>TRBJ2-7|-|TRBD2|TRBV9
TGTGCCAGCAGCCCCCGGACTAGCGGTGTCTACGAGCAGTACTTC
CASSPRTSGVYEQYF
>TRBJ2-1|medium-sized|TRBD2|TRBV6-2/TRBV6-3
TGTGCCAGCAGTTACTTGACTAGCGGGAGGGCCTACAATGAGCAGTTCTTC
CASSYLTSGRAYNEQFF
>TRBJ2-3|many|-|TRBV6-2/TRBV6-3
TGTGCCAGCAGTTACCCAGATACGCAGTATTTT
CASSYPDTQYF
>TRBJ1-1|many|-|TRBV29-1
TGCAGCGTTGAACAGAGAACTGGTGTTGCTTTCTTT
CSVEQRTGVAFF
>TRBJ2-1|many|-|TRBV2
TGTGCCAGCAGTGATTGGGCGAGGGGTGAGCAGTTCTTC
CASSDWARGEQFF
>TRBJ2-6|many|-|TRBV20-1
TGCAGTGCTGTGGGACTGACGACTGGGGCCAACGTCCTGACTTTC
CSAVGLTTGANVLTF
>TRBJ2-2|many|-|TRBV5-1
TGCGCCAGCAGCTCGCCTATTAGCGGGAACACCGGGGAGCTGTTTTTT
CASSSPISGNTGELFF
>TRBJ2-7|many|-|TRBV2
TGTGCCAGCAGTGAAAGAAGTCGGATCTCCTACGAGCAGTACTTC
CASSERSRISYEQYF
>TRBJ2-7|many|TRBD2|TRBV7-9
TGTGCCAGCAGCCCGCTAGCGGGAGGGTTAAACGAGCAGTACTTC
CASSPLAGGLNEQYF
>TRBJ2-7|many|TRBD2|TRBV3-1
TGTGCCAGCAGCCAAGGTCGGTTAGCGGGTGTCTCCATGCAGTACTTC
CASSQGRLAGVSMQYF
>TRBJ1-1|many|-|TRBV27
TGTGCCAGCAGTCAGACCTATGGGGTGCGGGAAGCTTTCTTT
CASSQTYGVREAFF
>TRBJ2-1|many|TRBD2|TRBV12-3/TRBV12-4
TGTGCCAGCAGGTTCGGGGGGGTCTACAATGAGCAGTTCTTC
CASRFGGVYNEQFF
>TRBJ2-1|many|-|TRBV12-3/TRBV12-4
TGTGCCAGCCGCCTGGGGGGGGCAATCTCCAATGAGCAGTTCTTC
CASRLGGAISNEQFF
>TRBJ1-5|many|-|TRBV5-1
TGCGCCAGCAGCCTGTCAGATTTAAGTCAGCCCCAGCATTTT
CASSLSDLSQPQHF
>TRBJ1-6|few|TRBD1|TRBV15
TGTGCCACCAGCAGTGACGGACAGGGCTCACCCCTCCACTTT
CATSSDGQGSPLHF